The 19 T cell receptor beta chains given below trace back to one sample, sequenced in a study of cytomegalovirus exposure and HLA in healthy donors. The PCR employed 60 Vbeta primers together with 13 Jbeta primers. Libraries were prepared by immunoSEQ multiplex PCR; TCRdb keeps only in-frame clonotypes and omits some of them. The table lists about 170,000 clones, 70% to 80% of them singletons, with roughly 2.1% in the top ten. Sequenced input: PBMCs. The receptors come from a woman in her 30s in good health and CMV-seropositive.

The gene calls are TRBV28 and TRBJ1-1; TRBD1 aligns across 12 bases. CDR1 and CDR2 from the germline V gene are MDHEN and SYDVKM. The trim removed 6 bases at V and 5 bases at J, leaving 10 bases unmatched. The CDR3 totals 16 residues. CDR3 in amino acids: CASRSPGQGARTEAFF. CDR3 sequence (DNA): TGTGCCAGCAGATCCCCGGGACAGGGGGCGCGAACTGAAGCTTTCTTT.

The V and J genes are TRBV28 and TRBJ1-2; D is possibly TRBD1 (6 bases). This CDR3 region has 16 residues. Trimming pared 6 bases from V and 7 bases from J, leaving 24 bases between. Per germline, CDR1 MDHEN and CDR2 SYDVKM. The CDR3 DNA sequence: TGTGCCAGCAGCCGTGGGGACGCAGACAGGACTTTTGGCTACACCTTC. This translates into CASSRGDADRTFGYTF.

V usage is TRBV5-1 and J usage is TRBJ1-1; D call uncertain. The CDR3 totals 13 residues. From germline, CDR1 is SGHRS and CDR2 YFSETQ. Between the trimmed V and J ends, which lost 2 bases and 4 bases, there was a span of 9 bases. The CDR3 sequence: CASSFTVGTEAFF. CDR3 bases: TGCGCCAGCAGCTTCACAGTGGGCACTGAAGCTTTCTTT.

This clone was seen only a few times. V and J are TRBV6-5 and TRBJ2-7; 10 bases agree with TRBD2. Germline V gene lookup returns CDR1 MNHEY and CDR2 SVGAGI. The CDR3 has 14 residues. V lost 5 bases and J lost 3; bases outside the gene matches: 4. For the CDR3, the DNA is TGTGCCAGCAGTCGGACTAGCGGACACTACGAGCAGTACTTC. Translation gives CASSRTSGHYEQYF.

This clone was found once. The chain joins TRBV5-1 to TRBJ2-1, with D tentatively TRBD1 (5 bases). The V gene's germline CDR1 is SGHRS and CDR2 YFSETQ. This CDR3 has 13 amino acids. The V and J ends lost 5 bases and 3 bases respectively, with 9 bases between them. CDR3 nucleotide sequence: TGCGCCAGCAGATATGACAGCTACAATGAGCAGTTCTTC. This gives the protein CASRYDSYNEQFF. Full variable domain (rest looked up from reference TRBV5-1 and TRBJ2-1): KAGVTQTPRYLIKTRGQQVTLSCSPISGHRSVSWYQQTPGQGLQFLFEYFSETQRNKGNFPGRFSGRQFSNSRSEMNVSTLELGDSALYLCASRYDSYNEQFFGPGTRLTVL.

The chain couples TRBV29-1 to TRBJ2-1, with TRBD1 matching 8 bases. The CDR3 contains 14 residues. Germline values: CDR1 SQVTM, CDR2 ANQGSEA. The V segment lost 4 bases and the J segment 1 base; nucleotides outside the gene matches: 3. CDR3 nucleotides: TGCAGCGTTGGAACAGGGGGGTCCTACAATGAGCAGTTCTTC. It is translated as CSVGTGGSYNEQFF.

This clone was counted between two and nine times. This chain uses TRBV2 with TRBJ1-2; the D is unclear. Trimming left V 0 bases short and J 0 bases short, with 11 bases between. Germline V CDR1 and CDR2: SNHLY, FYNNEI. CDR3 size: 16 residues. CDR3 amino acids: CASSEARGITNYGYTF. CDR3 bases: TGTGCCAGCAGTGAAGCTCGCGGGATTACTAACTATGGCTACACCTTC.

This chain joins TRBV27 and TRBJ1-2; TRBD1 aligns across 10 bases. Unmatched junction bases numbered 4, after V lost 3 bases and J lost 6 bases. Germline V gene sequence: CDR1 MNHEY, CDR2 SMNVEV (reference sequence). The CDR3 consists of 14 residues. CDR3 protein: CASSFTGTGDGYTF. The DNA of the CDR3 is TGTGCCAGCAGTTTCACCGGGACAGGGGATGGCTACACCTTC.

The J gene is TRBJ1-3, the V gene TRBV25-1; no definite D call. The CDR3 has 13 amino acids. V was shortened by 1 base and J by 4 bases, with 5 bases between the two germline ends. The germline CDR1 and CDR2 sequences are MGHDK and SYGVNS. CDR3 sequence: CASSESSGNTIYF. The CDR3 DNA reads as TGTGCCAGCAGTGAATCGTCCGGAAACACCATATATTTT.

The gene calls are TRBV5-6 and TRBJ2-7; 8 bases map to TRBD2. J gave up 5 bases and V 4 bases, and 14 bases lay outside the gene matches. There are 16 residues in the CDR3. CDR1 and CDR2 from the germline V gene are SGHDT and YYEEEE. The CDR3: CASSRWGSGSQHEQYF. The CDR3 bases are TGTGCCAGCAGCCGGTGGGGGAGCGGGAGTCAGCACGAGCAGTACTTC.

This sequence joins TRBV10-2 and TRBJ1-5; D possibly corresponds to TRBD1 (6 bases). The V end was cut by 3 bases, the J end by 5 bases, with 11 bases between. This CDR3 has 14 residues. CDR1 WSHSY and CDR2 SAAADI come from the germline V gene. CDR3 loop: CASSDSGVDQPQHF. The CDR3 coding sequence is TGCGCCAGCAGTGATTCAGGGGTTGATCAGCCCCAGCATTTT.

This chain uses TRBV6-1 with TRBJ2-1; D might be TRBD1 (6 bases). The V gene lost 6 bases and the J gene lost 7 bases, with 19 bases spanning the gap. Looked up from germline, CDR1 is MNHNS and CDR2 is SASEGT. The CDR3 loop spans 15 amino acids. The CDR3 loop is CASRITGKVWNEQFF. For the CDR3, the DNA is TGTGCCAGCAGGATAACAGGGAAGGTATGGAATGAGCAGTTCTTC.

This CDR3 is CASSPPLGTEAFF. Written as DNA, the CDR3 is TGTGCCAGCAGTCCCCCGCTCGGCACTGAAGCTTTCTTT. J is TRBJ1-1 and V is TRBV7-2; D unclear. The V end lost 6 bases, the J end lost 4 bases, and 12 bases lay between the germline ends. This CDR3 has 13 amino acids. Germline V gene lookup returns CDR1 SGHTA and CDR2 FQGNSA. The variable domain in full, completed from reference TRBV7-2 and TRBJ1-1, reads GAGVSQSPSNKVTEKGKDVELRCDPISGHTALYWYRQSLGQGLEFLIYFQGNSAPDKSGLPSDRFSAERTGGSVSTLTIQRTQQEDSAVYLCASSPPLGTEAFFGQGTRLTVV.

The chain uses TRBV28 and TRBJ2-5; D is unclear. The end of the DNA is better explained by TRBJ2-7, so the J call may be wrong. CDR1 and CDR2 (germline): MDHEN, SYDVKM. The CDR3 consists of 12 residues. The CDR3 sequence is CASSLSSYEQYF. CDR3 sequence (DNA): TGTGCCAGCAGTTTATCATCCTACGAGCAGTACTTC.

The chain couples TRBV7-2 to TRBJ2-1, with TRBD1 as a possible D gene (5 bases). Germline V gene data show CDR1 as SGHTA and CDR2 as FQGNSA. There are 13 residues in the CDR3. Between the trimmed V and J ends, which lost 8 bases and 10 bases, there was a span of 18 bases. CDR3 in DNA: TGTGCCAGCCTGCCTTGGGGCGGTGGGGAGCAGTTCTTC. Translating it yields CASLPWGGGEQFF.

The chain employs TRBV18 and TRBJ1-1; TRBD1 matches at 7 bases. V lost 6 bases, J lost 4 bases, and 11 bases stayed unmatched. CDR3 size: 15 residues. In germline, CDR1 is KGHSH, CDR2 LQKENI. The CDR3 is CASSLPGQRGTEAFF. The CDR3 region has the DNA TGTGCCAGCTCCCTTCCGGGACAGAGGGGCACTGAAGCTTTCTTT. The variable domain in full, completed from reference TRBV18 and TRBJ1-1, reads NAGVMQNPRHLVRRRGQEARLRCSPMKGHSHVYWYRQLPEEGLKFMVYLQKENIIDESGMPKERFSAEFPKEGPSILRIQQVVRGDSAAYFCASSLPGQRGTEAFFGQGTRLTVV.

The chain uses TRBV10-1 and TRBJ2-3; 11 bases line up with TRBD1. The germline V gene encodes CDR1 WNHNN and CDR2 SYGVQD (reference sequence). V shed 5 bases, J shed 4 bases, and the junction held 8 bases outside the gene matches. CDR3 length: 16 residues. CDR3 protein: CASSILRDRGADTQYF. DNA for the CDR3: TGCGCCAGCAGTATCCTCCGGGACAGGGGGGCAGATACGCAGTATTTT.

The rearrangement links TRBV4-3 to TRBJ2-5, with 8 bases fitting TRBD2. The germline V gene has CDR1 LGHNA and CDR2 YSLEER. The CDR3 consists of 17 residues. V shed 0 bases and J 5 bases; nucleotides not matched to a gene: 11. The DNA for the CDR3 is TGCGCCAGCAGCCAAGATCTTCCGGGAGGGATCGGGGAGACCCAGTACTTC. It is translated as CASSQDLPGGIGETQYF.

The chain recombines TRBV11-3 with TRBJ2-5; maybe TRBD1 (5 bases). V dropped 5 bases and J dropped 4 bases, with 14 bases sitting between them. Germline V CDR1 and CDR2: SGHNT, YENEEA. This CDR3 is 14 amino acids long. DNA of the CDR3: TGTGCCAGCAGCCAGACCAGGGTATCAGAGACCCAGTACTTC. This translates into CASSQTRVSETQYF.